This entry is about one T cell receptor (beta chain). As yet, its antigen is unknown. Libraries were prepared by immunoSEQ multiplex PCR; TCRdb keeps only in-frame clonotypes and omits some of them. This table has approximately 50,000 clones, just under 85% appearing once. The data derive from a study of radiotherapy plus CTLA-4 blockade in lung cancer. Points from the study as a whole: After treatment with radiotherapy plus ipilimumab, TCR clones that came from the tumor expanded in blood.

Focal radiation with ipilimumab CTLA-4 blockade was given to patients with chemo-refractory metastatic non-small-cell lung cancer. CDR3 length equals 15 residues. Unmatched junction bases numbered 8, after V lost 5 bases and J lost 4 bases. Germline assignment: CDR1 LNHDA and CDR2 SQIVND (reference sequence). Sequenced material: peripheral blood, taken from a patient treated with radiotherapy plus ipilimumab. The TCR originated in a human donor with non-small cell lung cancer whose response to radiotherapy plus ipilimumab could not be evaluated. The genes are TRBV19 and TRBJ2-7; 10 nucleotides agree with TRBD2. In DNA, the CDR3 is TGTGCCAGTAGTCCATCTAGCGGGAGTATTTACGAGCAGTACTTC. It encodes CASSPSSGSIYEQYF. The whole variable domain, remainder taken from reference TRBV19 and TRBJ2-7, is DGGITQSPKYLFRKEGQNVTLSCEQNLNHDAMYWYRQDPGQGLRLIYYSQIVNDFQKGDIAEGYSVSREKKESFPLTVTSAQKNPTAFYLCASSPSSGSIYEQYFGPGTRLTVT.